This T cell receptor beta chain comes out of a study of Ad26.COV2.S vaccination and SARS-CoV-2 variants. In the study overall: It was the COV1001 Ad26.COV2.S trial arm that included the donor. Doses of Ad26.COV2.S were injected into muscle once or twice, 56 days apart. Overall study results and limits: Non-spike TCR breadth did not differ much between vaccine and placebo recipients.

Treatment reported: approximately 18 received Ad26.COV2.S at low or high dose, single or two shots; several received placebo; per-sample allocation not given. The samples date from day 63 after the first vaccine or placebo injection. Donation was by an adult aged 18-55 years who was in Boston. Produced via immunoSEQ multiplex PCR; TCRdb's table is partial and in-frame only. Altogether roughly 500,000 clones are present, around 88% being singletons, with the ten largest covering around 13%. As regards this clone: Its matching antigen is unknown.

V lost 1 base, J lost 7 bases, and 15 bases lay in between. The CDR3 contains 15 residues. Germline V gene lookup returns CDR1 SGHTS and CDR2 YDEGEE. The source was peripheral blood, collected in a trial of Ad26.COV2.S vaccine versus placebo. The chain joins TRBV5-8 to TRBJ1-5, with D possibly being TRBD1 (5 bases). The clonotype comes from a person between 18 and 60 years old who received the Ad26.COV2.S COVID-19 vaccine or a placebo. The CDR3 region is CASSLTTGGGQPQHF. The CDR3, as DNA: TGTGCCAGCAGCTTGACAACAGGTGGCGGACAGCCCCAGCATTTT.